This T cell receptor beta chain was captured by sequencing in a study of CD8+ T cells in alopecia areata. Trimming cost V 5 bases and J 6 bases; bases outside gene matches: 11. The CDR3 covers 16 residues. Germline-derived CDR1 and CDR2 are SEHNR and FQNEAQ (reference sequence). TCR sequencing used cDNA made by reverse transcription of extracted RNA. Sequencing used immunoSEQ multiplex PCR; TCRdb keeps in-frame clones, though not all of them. The table lists more than 100,000 clones, 80% to 90% of them singletons, with 11% in the top ten. The treatment here: oral pan-JAK inhibitor, 5-10 mg twice daily. Collected material from alopecia areata patients comprised lesional scalp punch biopsies and peripheral blood. Findings and caveats of the study: Clonality in lesional scalp, especially alopecia totalis/universalis, exceeded that of normal scalp.

Of note for this clone: Its specificity is not known.

The source was CD8+ T cells sorted from blood, collected around week 31, from a patient treated with tofacitinib. This sequence originates from a human donor with alopecia areata. This chain joins TRBV7-9 and TRBJ2-1; TRBD2 agrees at 9 bases. In DNA form, the CDR3 reads TGTGCCAGCAGCCCTCCGATTAGCGGGAGCGGCAATGAGCAGTTCTTC. It is translated as CASSPPISGSGNEQFF. Full variable domain (missing parts from reference TRBV7-9 and TRBJ2-1): DTGVSQNPRHKITKRGQNVTFRCDPISEHNRLYWYRQTLGQGPEFLTYFQNEAQLEKSRLLSDRFSAERPKGSFSTLEIQRTEQGDSAMYLCASSPPISGSGNEQFFGPGTRLTVL.